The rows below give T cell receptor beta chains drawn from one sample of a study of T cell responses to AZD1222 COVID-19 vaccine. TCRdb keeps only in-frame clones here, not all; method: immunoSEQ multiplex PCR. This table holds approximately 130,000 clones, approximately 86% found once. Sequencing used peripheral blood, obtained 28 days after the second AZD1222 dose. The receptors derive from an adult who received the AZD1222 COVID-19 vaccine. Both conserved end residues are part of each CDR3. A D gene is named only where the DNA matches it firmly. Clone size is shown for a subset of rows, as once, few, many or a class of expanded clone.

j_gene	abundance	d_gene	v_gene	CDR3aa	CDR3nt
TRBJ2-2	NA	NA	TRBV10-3	CAISDRGPNTGELFF	TGTGCCATCAGTGACCGCGGACCGAACACCGGGGAGCTGTTTTTT
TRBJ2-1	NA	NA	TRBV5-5	CASSGPQGARNEQFF	TGTGCCAGCAGCGGACCCCAGGGTGCTAGGAATGAGCAGTTCTTC
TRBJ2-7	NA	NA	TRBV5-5	CASSLEGGSVMQYF	TGTGCCAGCAGCTTGGAGGGGGGGTCCGTGATGCAGTACTTC
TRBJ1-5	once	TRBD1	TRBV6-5	CASSIGQANQPQHF	TGTGCCAGCAGTATAGGACAGGCCAATCAGCCCCAGCATTTT
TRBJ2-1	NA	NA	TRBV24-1	CATSDRGYEQFF	TGTGCCACCAGTGATCGGGGCTATGAGCAGTTCTTC
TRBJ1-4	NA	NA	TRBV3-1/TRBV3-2	CASSATGGGTEKLFF	TGTGCCAGCAGCGCTACAGGAGGCGGTACTGAAAAACTGTTTTTT
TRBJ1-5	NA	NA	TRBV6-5	CASRQGPGQPQHF	TGTGCCAGCAGACAGGGTCCCGGTCAGCCCCAGCATTTT
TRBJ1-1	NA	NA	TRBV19	CASSIVSEAFF	TGTGCCAGTAGTATTGTTAGTGAAGCTTTCTTT
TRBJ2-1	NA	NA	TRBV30	CAFRDISSYNEQFF	TGTGCCTTCCGGGACATTAGCTCCTACAATGAGCAGTTCTTC
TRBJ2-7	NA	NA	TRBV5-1	CASSLAQGTYEQYF	TGCGCCAGCAGCTTGGCTCAGGGAACCTACGAGCAGTACTTC
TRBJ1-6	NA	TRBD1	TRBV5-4	CASSIGTGNNSPLHF	TGTGCCAGCAGCATCGGGACAGGGAATAATTCACCCCTCCACTTT
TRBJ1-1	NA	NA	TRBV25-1	CASSESRGDNEAFF	TGTGCCAGCAGTGAATCCAGGGGCGATAATGAAGCTTTCTTT
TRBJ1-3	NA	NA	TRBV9	CASGGNTIYF	TGTGCCAGCGGAGGAAACACCATATATTTT
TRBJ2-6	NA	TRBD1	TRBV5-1	CASSTGTGDSGANVLTF	TGCGCCAGCAGCACCGGGACAGGGGACTCTGGGGCCAACGTCCTGACTTTC
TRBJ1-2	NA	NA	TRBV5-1	CASSPGGTGSYGYTF	TGCGCCAGCAGCCCTGGAGGGACGGGATCCTACGGCTACACCTTC
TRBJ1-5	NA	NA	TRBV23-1	CAIPEGNQPQHF	TGCGCCATCCCAGAGGGGAATCAGCCCCAGCATTTT
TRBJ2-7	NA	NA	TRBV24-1	CATSEEGTGEQYF	TGTGCCACCAGTGAGGAGGGAACGGGCGAGCAGTACTTC
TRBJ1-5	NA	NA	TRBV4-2	CASSQEQGSNQPQHF	TGTGCCAGCAGCCAAGAACAGGGAAGCAATCAGCCCCAGCATTTT
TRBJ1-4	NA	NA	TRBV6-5	CASKGGLANEKLFF	TGTGCCAGCAAAGGGGGACTAGCTAATGAAAAACTGTTTTTT
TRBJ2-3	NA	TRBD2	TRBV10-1	CASSSGSGSRTDTQYF	TGCGCCAGCAGCTCCGGTAGCGGGAGTCGCACAGATACGCAGTATTTT
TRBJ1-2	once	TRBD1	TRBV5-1	CASSSGQGALSRGYTF	TGCGCCAGCAGCTCGGGACAGGGGGCATTGAGTCGCGGCTACACCTTC
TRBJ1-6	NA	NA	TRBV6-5	CASTGPVGSPLHF	TGTGCCAGCACGGGTCCCGTGGGTTCACCCCTCCACTTT
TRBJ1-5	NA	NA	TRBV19	CASTSRSNQPQHF	TGTGCCAGTACATCTCGAAGCAATCAGCCCCAGCATTTT
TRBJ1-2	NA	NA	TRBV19	CASSPPREYYGYTF	TGTGCCAGTAGTCCGCCAAGGGAGTACTATGGCTACACCTTC
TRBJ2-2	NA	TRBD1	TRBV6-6	CASKTGDTGELFF	TGTGCCAGCAAAACAGGGGATACCGGGGAGCTGTTTTTT
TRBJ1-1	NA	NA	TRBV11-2	CASSLEGIEAFF	TGTGCCAGCAGCTTAGAAGGGATTGAAGCTTTCTTT
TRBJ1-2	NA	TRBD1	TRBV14	CASSRQGTVLGYTF	TGTGCCAGCAGCCGACAGGGAACAGTCCTTGGCTACACCTTC
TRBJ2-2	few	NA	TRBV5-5	CASSLDRVGTGELFF	TGTGCCAGCAGCTTGGACAGGGTTGGAACCGGGGAGCTGTTTTTT
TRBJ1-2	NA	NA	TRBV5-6	CASSPGPSDRGYTF	TGTGCCAGCAGCCCGGGACCCTCCGACCGTGGCTACACCTTC
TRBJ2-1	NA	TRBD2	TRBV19	CASSILGLAGGSEQFF	TGTGCCAGTAGTATATTGGGACTAGCGGGGGGGAGTGAGCAGTTCTTC
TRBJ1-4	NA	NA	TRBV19	CASSLHGTPEKLFF	TGTGCCAGTAGTCTTCACGGGACACCTGAAAAACTGTTTTTT
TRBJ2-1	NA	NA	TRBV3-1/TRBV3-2	CASSHLLGNNAEQFF	TGTGCCAGCAGCCACCTTCTCGGGAACAATGCTGAGCAGTTCTTC
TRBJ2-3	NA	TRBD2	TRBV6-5	CASKVGRGGRTQYF	TGTGCCAGTAAGGTTGGGCGGGGGGGCCGTACGCAGTATTTT
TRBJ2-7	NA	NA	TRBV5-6	CASSSLYEQYF	TGTGCCAGCAGCTCTTTGTACGAGCAGTACTTC
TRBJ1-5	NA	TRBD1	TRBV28	CASSSMTGENQPQHF	TGTGCCAGCAGTTCAATGACAGGGGAGAATCAGCCCCAGCATTTT
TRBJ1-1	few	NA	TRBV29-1	CSVGIWGTEAFF	TGCAGCGTTGGGATCTGGGGGACTGAAGCTTTCTTT
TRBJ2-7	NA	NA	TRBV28	CASSLLDTVKNEQYF	TGTGCCAGCAGTCTATTGGACACGGTAAAAAACGAGCAGTACTTC
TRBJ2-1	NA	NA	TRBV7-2	CASSSTRSFYNEQFF	TGTGCCAGCAGCTCCACCCGGAGCTTCTACAATGAGCAGTTCTTC
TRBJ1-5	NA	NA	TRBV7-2	CASSLNGRGPGQPQHF	TGTGCCAGCAGCCTGAATGGACGGGGGCCAGGTCAGCCCCAGCATTTT
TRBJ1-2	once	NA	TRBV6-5	CASRGQLVPNYGYTF	TGTGCCAGCAGAGGACAGTTAGTACCTAACTATGGCTACACCTTC
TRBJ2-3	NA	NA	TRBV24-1	CATSQGQMSTDTQYF	TGTGCCACCAGCCAAGGACAGATGAGCACAGATACGCAGTATTTT
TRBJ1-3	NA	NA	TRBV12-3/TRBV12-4	CASSTAGGNTIYF	TGTGCCAGCAGTACGGCTGGTGGAAACACCATATATTTT
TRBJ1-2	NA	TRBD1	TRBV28	CASSLLGQASRGYTF	TGTGCCAGCAGTTTATTGGGACAGGCGTCGCGAGGCTACACCTTC
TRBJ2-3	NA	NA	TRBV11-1	CASSLDTHTDTQYF	TGTGCCAGCAGCCTGGACACCCACACAGATACGCAGTATTTT
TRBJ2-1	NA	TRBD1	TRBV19	CASRGGQGTDEQFF	TGTGCCAGTAGAGGAGGACAGGGGACGGATGAGCAGTTCTTC
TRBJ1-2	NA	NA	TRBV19	CASRGSYSALNYGYTF	TGTGCCAGTAGAGGGAGTTACAGTGCCCTTAACTATGGCTACACCTTC
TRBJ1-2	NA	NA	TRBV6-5	CASSLEGGYTF	TGTGCCAGCAGCCTAGAGGGGGGCTACACCTTC
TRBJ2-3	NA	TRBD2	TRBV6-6	CASTHSGGAADTQYF	TGTGCCAGCACCCATAGCGGGGGGGCCGCAGATACGCAGTATTTT
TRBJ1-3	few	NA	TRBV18	CASSPETGNTIYF	TGTGCCAGCTCACCAGAGACAGGAAACACCATATATTTT